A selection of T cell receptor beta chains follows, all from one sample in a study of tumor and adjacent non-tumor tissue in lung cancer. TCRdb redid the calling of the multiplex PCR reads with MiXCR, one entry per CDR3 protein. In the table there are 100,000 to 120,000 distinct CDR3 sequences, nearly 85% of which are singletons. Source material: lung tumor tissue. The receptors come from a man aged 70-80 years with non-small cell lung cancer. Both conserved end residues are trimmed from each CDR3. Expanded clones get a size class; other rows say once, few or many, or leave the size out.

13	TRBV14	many	ASSQAWAGNTEAF
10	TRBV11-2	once	VSGPPYTEAF
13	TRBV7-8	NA	ASSLVCVNTGELF
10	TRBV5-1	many	ASSLGFYEQY
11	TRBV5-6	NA	ASSLASLYERY
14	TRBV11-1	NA	VSSPRQGQGPHEQL
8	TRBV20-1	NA	SAKRGGYT
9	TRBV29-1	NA	SIESSREQY
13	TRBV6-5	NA	ASSYSAGKNSHLH
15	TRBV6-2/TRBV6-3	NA	ASSYLPGGGFYQPQH
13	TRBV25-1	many	ASSGFGLASYEQY
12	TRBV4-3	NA	ASSQRGDHEKLF
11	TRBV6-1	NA	ASRRNVNTEAY
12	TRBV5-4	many	ASSLGRAQYEQY
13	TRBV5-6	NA	ASNFRQMNTGELF
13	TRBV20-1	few	SAPRGRAVPNEQF
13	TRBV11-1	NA	TSSSDEVRGETQN
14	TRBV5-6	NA	ASSPNRGNFRYEQF
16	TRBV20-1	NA	SAGGGQNPHVEVLEQY
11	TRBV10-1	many	ASSGNRYYGYT
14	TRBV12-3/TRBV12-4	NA	SSRNSVTGMVAEAF
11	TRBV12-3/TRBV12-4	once	ASSFSDTQKAF
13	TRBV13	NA	ASRLWGGDTGELF
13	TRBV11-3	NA	ARNLGISLDETQY
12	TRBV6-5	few	ASSSSGMNAEAF
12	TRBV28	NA	VSRTTGYTGELF
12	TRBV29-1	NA	SVLGQGTKSEVF
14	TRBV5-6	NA	ASSSAPGRDSYEQY
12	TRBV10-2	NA	VSRDRGGYYGYT
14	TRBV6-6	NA	AGSGEQRFAKNIQY
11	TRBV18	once	ANSELTDTEAF
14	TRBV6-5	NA	ATSTARLAGADMQY
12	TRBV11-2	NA	ASGLARETHEQY
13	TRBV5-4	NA	PSSQKAGEPDTQY
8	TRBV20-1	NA	NAKGGGYT
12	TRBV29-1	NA	SADVTGGTRELF
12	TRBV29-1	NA	SVEEGAAGNEAF
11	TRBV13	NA	ARSSITGDEQY
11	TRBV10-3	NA	ATTWGALGTQY
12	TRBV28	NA	VISRTPSKDTQY
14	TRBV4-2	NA	ASSRGTSGRTDMQY
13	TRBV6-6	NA	ASIYRQGRGDTKY
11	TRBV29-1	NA	SVLQTGAYCYT
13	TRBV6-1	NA	ASSDSRVLNTETL
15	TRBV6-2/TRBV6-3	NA	TSNSGSGQPSTDTQY
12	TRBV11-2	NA	ASSLDTQFWELF
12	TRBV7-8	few	ASSRTEQITEAF
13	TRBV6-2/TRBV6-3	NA	ASTPGLGKSNEQF